The next 10 T cell receptor beta chains were all read from a single sample in a study of T cell responses to AZD1222 COVID-19 vaccine. Data came from immunoSEQ multiplex PCR; TCRdb stores just in-frame clones and leaves some out. The sample holds over 110,000 clones, 85% to 95% seen once. The sample here was peripheral blood, taken after recovery from COVID-19. These receptors were obtained from an adult who had recovered from COVID-19.

The rearrangement joins TRBV16 to TRBJ1-3; 8 bases fit TRBD1. Germline V gives CDR1 KGHSY, CDR2 FQNENV. V lost 5 bases, J lost 3 bases, and 9 bases stayed unmatched. The CDR3 is 16 amino acids. The chain's CDR3 is CASSAHRGNVGNTIYF. The CDR3 DNA sequence: TGTGCCAGCAGCGCACACAGGGGGAACGTTGGAAACACCATATATTTT.

This clone was seen a handful of times. V usage is TRBV5-6 and J usage is TRBJ1-2; D unresolved. Per germline, CDR1 SGHDT and CDR2 YYEEEE. Trimming cost V 3 bases and J 5 bases, with 20 bases left between them. The CDR3 is 16 residues long. The CDR3 nucleotides are TGTGCCAGCAGCTCTGGACCGGGCGGTTCCTTGTATGGCTACACCTTC. Its protein is CASSSGPGGSLYGYTF.

The chain uses TRBV28 and TRBJ2-1, with 7 bases matching TRBD2. J lost 0 bases, V lost 0 bases, and 5 bases had no gene match. This CDR3 spans 17 amino acids. The V gene's germline CDR1 is MDHEN and CDR2 SYDVKM. The CDR3: CASSLWGGGSSYNEQFF. The CDR3 nucleotides are TGTGCCAGCAGTTTATGGGGCGGCGGGAGCTCCTACAATGAGCAGTTCTTC.

A few counts support this clone. The gene calls are TRBV9 and TRBJ1-3; D may be TRBD1 (5 bases). The CDR3 is 16 amino acids. CDR1 is SGDLS, CDR2 YYNGEE, per germline. V gave up 1 base and J gave up 0 bases, with 11 bases separating them. The CDR3 nucleotides read TGTGCCAGCAGCGTACAGACAGTCCTCTCTGGAAACACCATATATTTT. As protein: CASSVQTVLSGNTIYF.

This chain links TRBV20-1 with TRBJ1-2, with a possible D match to TRBD1 (6 bases). Germline V lookup: CDR1 DFQATT, CDR2 SNEGSKA (reference sequence). Deletions cut 3 bases from V and 0 bases from J, with 11 bases between. CDR3 size: 14 residues. The CDR3 region has the DNA TGCAGTGCTAGTACAGGGATCACTAACTATGGCTACACCTTC. It codes for CSASTGITNYGYTF.

CDR3 sequence: CASSLRGGSTAYEQYF. As DNA, the CDR3 is TGTGCCAGCAGCTTACGCGGCGGGAGTACAGCCTACGAGCAGTACTTC. This sequence joins TRBV7-3 and TRBJ2-7; 7 bases align to TRBD2. Looked up from germline, CDR1 is SGHTA and CDR2 is FQGTGA. This CDR3 spans 16 amino acids. With V trimmed by 2 bases and J by 2 bases, 9 bases remained unmatched.

The chain employs TRBV10-3 and TRBJ2-1, with 10 bases matching TRBD1. The CDR3 spans 15 residues. Germline V gene lookup returns CDR1 ENHRY and CDR2 SYGVKD. The trim removed 7 bases at V and 9 bases at J, leaving 12 bases unmatched. The CDR3 protein is CAITPGQGGLGEQFF. CDR3 nucleotide sequence: TGTGCCATCACCCCAGGACAGGGGGGTTTGGGTGAGCAGTTCTTC.

This rearrangement joins TRBV4-1 to TRBJ1-2; 9 positions agree with TRBD1. The CDR3 is 16 amino acids. CDR1 MGHRA and CDR2 YSYEKL come from the germline V gene. Losses at the gene ends were 0 bases for V and 6 bases for J; bases not matched to a gene: 8. CDR3 in amino acids: CASSQDRGQGWDGYTF. CDR3 nucleotide sequence: TGCGCCAGCAGCCAAGATCGCGGACAGGGGTGGGATGGCTACACCTTC.

This chain links TRBV27 with TRBJ1-5, with TRBD1 matching 8 bases. This CDR3 is 14 amino acids long. Germline values: CDR1 MNHEY, CDR2 SMNVEV (reference sequence). Trimming took 4 bases from V and 5 from J; bases not matched to a gene: 4. The CDR3 region is CASSSDRGYQPQHF. In DNA, the CDR3 is TGTGCCAGCAGTTCTGACAGGGGATATCAGCCCCAGCATTTT.

The genes are TRBV18 and TRBJ2-1, with D possibly TRBD1 on 7 matching bases. Germline lookup yields CDR1 KGHSH and CDR2 LQKENI. The ends were cut back, 2 bases at V and 6 bases at J, with 14 bases in the middle. There are 15 residues in the CDR3. CDR3 sequence reads: CASSPWSQGGNEQFF. The CDR3 region has the DNA TGTGCCAGCTCACCATGGTCTCAGGGGGGCAATGAGCAGTTCTTC.